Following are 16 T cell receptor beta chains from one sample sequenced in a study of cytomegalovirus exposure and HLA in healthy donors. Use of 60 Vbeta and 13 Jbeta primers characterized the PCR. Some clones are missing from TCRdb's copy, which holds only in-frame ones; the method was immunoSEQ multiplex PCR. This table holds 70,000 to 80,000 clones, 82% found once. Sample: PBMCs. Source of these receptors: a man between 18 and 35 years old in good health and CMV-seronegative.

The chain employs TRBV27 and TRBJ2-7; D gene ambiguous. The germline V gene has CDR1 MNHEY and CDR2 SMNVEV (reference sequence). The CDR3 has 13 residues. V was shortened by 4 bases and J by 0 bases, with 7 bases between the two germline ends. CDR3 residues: CASSSRLSYEQYF. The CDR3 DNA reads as TGTGCCAGCAGTTCTCGACTCTCCTACGAGCAGTACTTC.

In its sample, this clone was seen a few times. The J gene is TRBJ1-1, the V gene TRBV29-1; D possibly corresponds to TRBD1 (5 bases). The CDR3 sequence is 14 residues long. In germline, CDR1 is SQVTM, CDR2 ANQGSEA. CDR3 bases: TGCGCCTCGGACGGGGGTCTGGTGGAAATAGGAGCTTTCTTT. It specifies CASDGGLVEIGAFF.

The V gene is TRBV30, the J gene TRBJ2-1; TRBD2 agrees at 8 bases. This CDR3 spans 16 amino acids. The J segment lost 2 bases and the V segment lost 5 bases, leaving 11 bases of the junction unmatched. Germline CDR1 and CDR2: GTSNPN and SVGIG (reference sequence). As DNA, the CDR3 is TGTGCCTGGTCTCGCATAACTAGCGGTACCTACAATGAGCAGTTCTTC. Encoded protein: CAWSRITSGTYNEQFF. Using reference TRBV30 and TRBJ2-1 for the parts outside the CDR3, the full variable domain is SQTIHQWPATLVQPVGSPLSLECTVEGTSNPNLYWYRQAAGRGLQLLFYSVGIGQISSEVPQNLSASRPQDRQFILSSKKLLLSDSGFYLCAWSRITSGTYNEQFFGPGTRLTVL.

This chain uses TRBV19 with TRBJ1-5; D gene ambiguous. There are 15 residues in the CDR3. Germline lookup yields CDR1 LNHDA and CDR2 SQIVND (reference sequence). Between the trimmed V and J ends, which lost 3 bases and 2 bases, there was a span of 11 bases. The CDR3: CASSIGKHGNQPQHF. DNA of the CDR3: TGTGCCAGTAGTATCGGGAAGCATGGCAATCAGCCCCAGCATTTT.

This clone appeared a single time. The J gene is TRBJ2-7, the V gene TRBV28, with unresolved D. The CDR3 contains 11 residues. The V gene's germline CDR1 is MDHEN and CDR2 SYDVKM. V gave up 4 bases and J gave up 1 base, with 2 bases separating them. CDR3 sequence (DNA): TGTGCCAGCAGTTCATCCTACGAGCAGTACTTC. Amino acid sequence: CASSSSYEQYF.

This CDR3 reads CASSGRTGLVGGYTF. In DNA form, the CDR3 reads TGTGCCAGTAGTGGAAGGACAGGTTTGGTAGGTGGCTACACCTTC. The chain joins TRBV19 to TRBJ1-2, with TRBD1 identical over 7 bases. The CDR3 totals 15 residues. Unmatched junction bases numbered 13, after V lost 5 bases and J lost 7 bases. The V gene's germline CDR1 is LNHDA and CDR2 SQIVND (reference sequence).

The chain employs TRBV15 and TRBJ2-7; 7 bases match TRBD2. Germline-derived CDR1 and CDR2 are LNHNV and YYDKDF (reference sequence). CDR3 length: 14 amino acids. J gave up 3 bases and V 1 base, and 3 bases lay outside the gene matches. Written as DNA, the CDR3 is TGTGCCACCAGCAGAGTGGGGGGGAGCTACGAGCAGTACTTC. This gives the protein CATSRVGGSYEQYF.

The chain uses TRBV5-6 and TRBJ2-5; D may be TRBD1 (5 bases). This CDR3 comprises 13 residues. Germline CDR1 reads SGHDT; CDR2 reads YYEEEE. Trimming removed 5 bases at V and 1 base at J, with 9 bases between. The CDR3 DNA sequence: TGTGCCAGCAGGCCAGACAGCCAAGAGACCCAGTACTTC. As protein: CASRPDSQETQYF.

CDR3 in amino acids: CASSLNAVGVSRFF. For the CDR3, the DNA is TGTGCCAGCAGCCTCAACGCGGTCGGGGTCTCACGGTTCTTC. The chain has TRBV7-2 and TRBJ2-1, with D perhaps TRBD2 (5 bases). The germline gives CDR1 SGHTA, CDR2 FQGNSA. V was pared by 5 bases and J by 15 bases, with 23 bases between. This CDR3 region has 14 residues.

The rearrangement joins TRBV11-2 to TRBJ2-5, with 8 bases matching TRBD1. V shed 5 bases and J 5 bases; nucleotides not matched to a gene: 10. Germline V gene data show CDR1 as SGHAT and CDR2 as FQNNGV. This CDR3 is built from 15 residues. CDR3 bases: TGTGCCAGCAGCGCCGTAGGACAGGGAGGCGAGACCCAGTACTTC. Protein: CASSAVGQGGETQYF.

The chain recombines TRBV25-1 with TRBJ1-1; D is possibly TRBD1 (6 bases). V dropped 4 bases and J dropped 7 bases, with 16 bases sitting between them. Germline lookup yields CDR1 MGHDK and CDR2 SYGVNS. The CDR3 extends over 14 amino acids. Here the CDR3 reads CASSAGHQGNEAFF. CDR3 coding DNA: TGTGCCAGCAGTGCAGGACATCAGGGGAATGAAGCTTTCTTT. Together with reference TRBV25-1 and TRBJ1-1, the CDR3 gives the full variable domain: EADIYQTPRYLVIGTGKKITLECSQTMGHDKMYWYQQDPGMELHLIHYSYGVNSTEKGDLSSESTVSRIRTEHFPLTLESARPSHTSQYLCASSAGHQGNEAFFGQGTRLTVV.

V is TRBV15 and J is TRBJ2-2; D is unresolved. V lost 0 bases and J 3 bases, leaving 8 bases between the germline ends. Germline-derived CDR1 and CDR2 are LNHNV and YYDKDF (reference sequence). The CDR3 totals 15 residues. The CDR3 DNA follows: TGTGCCACCAGCAGAGACCTCCGGGACACCGGGGAGCTGTTTTTT. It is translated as CATSRDLRDTGELFF.

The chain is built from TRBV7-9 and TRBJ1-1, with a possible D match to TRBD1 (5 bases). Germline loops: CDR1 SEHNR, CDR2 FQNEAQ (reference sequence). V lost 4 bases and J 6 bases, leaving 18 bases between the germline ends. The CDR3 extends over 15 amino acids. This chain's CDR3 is CASSSLGGVFAEAFF. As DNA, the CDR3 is TGTGCCAGCAGCTCCCTCGGGGGGGTTTTCGCTGAAGCTTTCTTT.

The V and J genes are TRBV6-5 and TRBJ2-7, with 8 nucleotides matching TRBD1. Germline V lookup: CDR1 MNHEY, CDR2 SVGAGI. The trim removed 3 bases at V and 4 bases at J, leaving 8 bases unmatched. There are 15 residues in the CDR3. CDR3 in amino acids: CASSYREQGAYEQYF. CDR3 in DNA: TGTGCCAGCAGTTATAGGGAGCAGGGGGCATACGAGCAGTACTTC.

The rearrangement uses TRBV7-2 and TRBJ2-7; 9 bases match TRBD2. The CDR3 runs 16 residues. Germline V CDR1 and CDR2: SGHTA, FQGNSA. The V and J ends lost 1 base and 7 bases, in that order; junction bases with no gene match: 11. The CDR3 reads CASSLVAAGGPSEQYF. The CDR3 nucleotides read TGTGCCAGCAGCTTAGTGGCGGCGGGAGGGCCTTCTGAGCAGTACTTC.

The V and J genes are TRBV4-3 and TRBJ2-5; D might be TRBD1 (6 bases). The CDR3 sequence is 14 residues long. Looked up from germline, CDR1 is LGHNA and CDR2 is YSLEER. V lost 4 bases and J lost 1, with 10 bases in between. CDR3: CASSPGDIQETQYF. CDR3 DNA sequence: TGCGCCAGCAGCCCCGGGGACATCCAAGAGACCCAGTACTTC.